This is a list of T cell receptor beta chains from one sample in a study of T cells in Graves' hyperthyroidism and ophthalmopathy. TCRdb recomputed calls from the multiplex PCR reads with MiXCR, one row per CDR3 protein. This table holds under 350,000 distinct CDR3 sequences, less than 30% found once. The specimen sequenced was blood. The receptors come from a man in his forties with Graves' hyperthyroidism that later progressed to Graves' ophthalmopathy. The CDR3 runs from the conserved cysteine through the conserved F or W. The D gene is left open where the match is weak. Rows give clone size only sometimes, using once, few, many, or a class for an expanded clone.

length,D,size,V,J,DNA,CDR3
14,TRBD1,once,TRBV6-1,TRBJ2-5,TGTGCCAGCAGAAACGGGGACAGGGGAAAGACCCAGTACTTC,CASRNGDRGKTQYF
15,.,many,TRBV27,TRBJ1-3,TGTGCCAGCAGTTCTTCCTCAGCTTCTGGAAACACCATATATTTT,CASSSSSASGNTIYF
15,.,.,TRBV28,TRBJ2-5,TGTGCCAGCAGTCCTCTCGGGACGGGCCAAGAGACCCAGTACTTC,CASSPLGTGQETQYF
15,TRBD2,.,TRBV28,TRBJ2-7,TGTGCCAGCAGCGAAAGCGGGGGGTTGATATACGAGCAGTACTTC,CASSESGGLIYEQYF
15,TRBD1,.,TRBV6-4,TRBJ2-5,TGTGCCAGCAGTGACTCGTCAGGGGGCCAAGAGACCCAGTACTTC,CASSDSSGGQETQYF
14,.,many,TRBV9,TRBJ1-5,TGTGCCAGCAGCGCTACAGGGACGGATCAGCCCCAGCATTTT,CASSATGTDQPQHF
13,.,few,TRBV6-2/TRBV6-3,TRBJ2-5,TGTGCCAGCAGTTATGACAACCAAGAGACCCAGTACTTC,CASSYDNQETQYF
15,.,many,TRBV9,TRBJ1-1,TGTGCCAGCAGCCCAACCGGGCCCATGAACACTGAAGCTTTCTTT,CASSPTGPMNTEAFF
14,TRBD1,.,TRBV6-1,TRBJ2-7,TGTGCCACCCAGAGGGGGCAGGGATCAGAGGAGCAGTACTTC,CATQRGQGSEEQYF
17,TRBD2,many,TRBV29-1,TRBJ2-7,TGCAGCGTTTCGACCGTGGGAGGGGGACTAGGAGCCTACGAGCAGTACTTC,CSVSTVGGGLGAYEQYF
15,.,.,TRBV12-3/TRBV12-4,TRBJ1-2,TGTGCCAGCAGTTTCGGGGGAAGGAATAACTATGGCTACACCTTC,CASSFGGRNNYGYTF
12,.,.,TRBV9,TRBJ1-2,TGTGCCAGCAGCTCAGGGAAACATGGCTACACCTTC,CASSSGKHGYTF
18,TRBD1,many,TRBV7-2,TRBJ2-7,TGTGCCAGCAGCTTGGCCTGGCAGGGGGCAGGCATCTCCTACGAGCAGTACTTC,CASSLAWQGAGISYEQYF
15,.,.,TRBV11-3,TRBJ2-7,TGTGCCAGCAGCCCCCAATCGTACGGGAGCTACGAGCAGTACTTC,CASSPQSYGSYEQYF
16,TRBD1,many,TRBV2,TRBJ1-5,TGTGCCAGCAGGGGGATGGCAGGGGGCAACAATCAGCCCCAGCATTTT,CASRGMAGGNNQPQHF
15,TRBD2,many,TRBV5-1,TRBJ2-7,TGCGCCAGCAGCTTGGCCGGCGGGAGTGGGGGCGAGCAGTACTTC,CASSLAGGSGGEQYF
15,TRBD2,.,TRBV20-1,TRBJ2-7,TGCAGCCTCCCCGCGACGAGCGGGAGCCCCTACGAGCAGTACTTC,CSLPATSGSPYEQYF
13,.,.,TRBV2,TRBJ1-1,TGTGCCAGCCAAGGGTGGACCTACACTGAAGCTTTCTTT,CASQGWTYTEAFF
12,.,many,TRBV5-1,TRBJ2-7,TGCGCCAGCAGCATGGATCCCTACGAGCAGTACTTC,CASSMDPYEQYF
12,.,once,TRBV20-1,TRBJ1-2,TGCAGTGCTCCGCCGGGACAACACGGCTACACCTTC,CSAPPGQHGYTF
14,.,many,TRBV12-3/TRBV12-4,TRBJ1-1,TGTGCCAGCTCGGGGCTAAGCATAGGGACTGAAGCTTTCTTT,CASSGLSIGTEAFF
14,.,many,TRBV2,TRBJ1-1,TGTGCCAGCAGTGAAGCTCATGAGGCCACTGAAGCTTTCTTT,CASSEAHEATEAFF
16,TRBD1,many,TRBV5-6,TRBJ1-1,TGTGCCAGCAGCTTGGAGGGACAGGGGGAACTCACTGAAGCTTTCTTT,CASSLEGQGELTEAFF
15,.,many,TRBV6-5,TRBJ2-5,TGTGCCAGCAGCAATGGTGAGGAGAACCAAGAGACCCAGTACTTC,CASSNGEENQETQYF
14,.,.,TRBV6-5,TRBJ2-7,TGTGCCAGCAGCTACTTAGGGACCTCCTACGAGCAGTACTTC,CASSYLGTSYEQYF
15,.,.,TRBV7-2,TRBJ2-5,TGTGCCAGCAGCTTAGTGCCAGGCGCCCAAGAGACCCAGTACTTC,CASSLVPGAQETQYF
11,.,many,TRBV5-5,TRBJ2-7,TGTGCCAGCAGCTTGCCATCCGAGCAGTACTTC,CASSLPSEQYF
17,TRBD1,.,TRBV20-1,TRBJ2-7,TGCAGTGCTGGACACGGGATCAGGACAGGGGAAGCCTACGAGCAGTACTTC,CSAGHGIRTGEAYEQYF
15,.,.,TRBV28,TRBJ2-5,TGTGCCAGCAGTAGCCTGAGTCAGAACCAAGAGACCCAGTACTTC,CASSSLSQNQETQYF
14,.,.,TRBV6-5,TRBJ2-2,TGTGCCAGCAGTTACTCGACCCGTACCGGGGAGCTGTTTTTT,CASSYSTRTGELFF
17,.,many,TRBV6-1,TRBJ2-7,TGTGCCAGCAGTGATAGAGCTCAGGGCCGTGCCAACTACGAGCAGTACTTC,CASSDRAQGRANYEQYF
14,.,.,TRBV6-5,TRBJ1-3,TGTGCCAGCAGTTACGGTGTGGCTGGAAACACCATATATTTT,CASSYGVAGNTIYF
15,TRBD1,many,TRBV12-3/TRBV12-4,TRBJ2-5,TGTGCCAGCAGCCCCCTCAACAGGGGAAGAGAGACCCAGTACTTC,CASSPLNRGRETQYF